The 22 T cell receptor beta chains reported below all come from one sample, sequenced in a study of OX40 agonist ivuxolimab in advanced cancers. TCRdb's table, derived via immunoSEQ multiplex PCR, lists solely in-frame clones and lacks some. The data contain some 54,000 clones, 70% to 85% of them singletons. Sequencing used CD4+ or CD8+ T cells sorted from blood, obtained in a trial of the OX40 agonist ivuxolimab. The receptors originated from an adult with an advanced solid tumor such as melanoma, head and neck, liver or kidney cancer.

The chain joins TRBV6-1 to TRBJ2-1; a possible D gene is TRBD1 (5 bases). Germline CDR1 reads MNHNS; CDR2 reads SASEGT. Trimming cost V 1 base and J 4 bases, with 8 bases left between them. The CDR3 is 14 residues long. This CDR3 is CASSEVAGYNEQFF. The CDR3 nucleotides read TGTGCCAGCAGTGAAGTGGCAGGGTACAATGAGCAGTTCTTC.

Concerning this clone: This sample also contains other DNA sequences that code for the same CDR3. This CDR3 is CASSPTGLQETQYF. In DNA, the CDR3 is TGTGCCAGCAGCCCTACAGGGCTTCAAGAGACCCAGTACTTC. The rearrangement links TRBV7-3 to TRBJ2-5; possible D gene TRBD1, 6 bases. The CDR3 runs to 14 residues. V lost 5 bases, J lost 2 bases, and 12 bases lay in between. Germline lookup yields CDR1 SGHTA and CDR2 FQGTGA.

The chain links TRBV30 to TRBJ2-5; 12 bases agree with TRBD2. CDR1 and CDR2 from the germline V gene are GTSNPN and SVGIG (reference sequence). J lost 1 base, V lost 0 bases, and 0 bases had no gene match. This CDR3 spans 15 amino acids. The CDR3 loop reads CAWSVGLAGQETQYF. The CDR3 DNA reads as TGTGCCTGGAGTGTGGGACTAGCGGGCCAAGAGACCCAGTACTTC.

J is TRBJ2-1 and V is TRBV14, with D unresolved. The CDR3 is 16 amino acids. Germline V gene data show CDR1 as SGHDN and CDR2 as FVKESK. The V end was cut by 4 bases, the J end by 6 bases, with 19 bases between. The CDR3 protein is CASSRYEGKASNEQFF. The CDR3 nucleotides are TGTGCCAGCAGCCGCTACGAAGGGAAGGCAAGCAATGAGCAGTTCTTC.

The gene calls are TRBV5-4 and TRBJ2-5; 10 bases map to TRBD1. Germline CDR1 SGHNT, CDR2 YYREEE (reference sequence). This CDR3 is built from 16 residues. The J segment lost 1 base and the V segment lost 4 bases, leaving 7 bases of the junction unmatched. The CDR3 protein is CASSLRTGGGQETQYF. CDR3 nucleotide sequence: TGTGCCAGCAGCCTTCGGACAGGGGGAGGCCAAGAGACCCAGTACTTC.

This chain connects TRBV10-2 to TRBJ2-1; no firm D call. This CDR3 comprises 14 residues. Trimming cost V 8 bases and J 2 bases, with 13 bases left between them. Germline CDR1 WSHSY, CDR2 SAAADI. The CDR3 loop is CASFPARTYNEQFF. As DNA, the CDR3 is TGCGCCAGCTTTCCCGCCAGAACCTACAATGAGCAGTTCTTC.

This clone was observed a few times. The chain joins TRBV15 to TRBJ2-3; 12 bases fit TRBD1. CDR1 and CDR2 from the germline V gene are LNHNV and YYDKDF (reference sequence). V gave up 3 bases and J gave up 6 bases; unmatched junction bases: 16. CDR3 length: 19 residues. The CDR3 is CATSRTPGTGGIGMDTQYF. In DNA form, the CDR3 reads TGTGCCACCAGCAGGACCCCGGGGACAGGGGGCATCGGAATGGATACGCAGTATTTT.

This sequence joins TRBV9 and TRBJ2-7; D is possibly TRBD2 (6 bases). Per the germline V gene, CDR1 is SGDLS and CDR2 is YYNGEE. This CDR3 region has 14 residues. V was cut by 3 bases and J by 2 bases, with 12 bases left in between. DNA of the CDR3: TGTGCCAGCAGCGCGGGGACTGACACCTACGAGCAGTACTTC. It specifies CASSAGTDTYEQYF. Full variable domain (remainder filled in from reference TRBV9 and TRBJ2-7): DSGVTQTPKHLITATGQRVTLRCSPRSGDLSVYWYQQSLDQGLQFLIQYYNGEERAKGNILERFSAQQFPDLHSELNLSSLELGDSALYFCASSAGTDTYEQYFGPGTRLTVT.

In its sample, this clone was seen a few times. This chain joins TRBV18 and TRBJ2-1; D not resolved. The CDR3 contains 12 residues. V gave up 6 bases and J gave up 5 bases, with 8 bases separating them. Germline CDR1 and CDR2: KGHSH and LQKENI. The CDR3 bases are TGTGCCAGCTCGTACAGAAACAATGAGCAGTTCTTC. Its protein is CASSYRNNEQFF.

The chain has TRBV6-5 and TRBJ2-7; no clear D. Germline assignment: CDR1 MNHEY and CDR2 SVGAGI. The CDR3 is 13 residues long. Trimming stripped 2 bases from V and 7 bases from J, with 12 bases between. CDR3 DNA: TGTGCCAGCAGTTACAAGACAAGGTTTGAGCAGTACTTC. It yields the protein CASSYKTRFEQYF.

This clone was seen just once. This chain links TRBV18 with TRBJ2-7, with 8 bases that match TRBD1. This CDR3 contains 14 residues. CDR1 is KGHSH, CDR2 LQKENI, per germline. V shed 5 bases and J 4 bases; nucleotides not matched to a gene: 7. Here the CDR3 DNA reads TGTGCCAGCTCAACGGACAGGGTTCGGTACGAGCAGTACTTC. This gives the protein CASSTDRVRYEQYF.

The chain joins TRBV27 to TRBJ1-6; 7 nucleotides match TRBD1. Germline assignment: CDR1 MNHEY and CDR2 SMNVEV (reference sequence). The CDR3 is 14 amino acids. Trimming took 8 bases from V and 7 from J; bases not matched to a gene: 8. This CDR3 reads CASQTGFPNSPLHF. CDR3 nucleotide sequence: TGTGCCAGCCAGACAGGGTTTCCAAATTCACCCCTCCACTTT.

The genes are TRBV10-1 and TRBJ2-5; D tentatively fits TRBD1 or TRBD2 (6 bases each). The DNA matches TRBJ2-7 better at its end, which makes the J call doubtful. CDR1 and CDR2 (germline): WNHNN, SYGVQD (reference sequence). The CDR3 has 16 amino acids. CDR3 sequence: CASSDPGGTSSYEQYF. Written as DNA, the CDR3 is TGCGCCAGCAGTGACCCCGGCGGGACATCCTCCTACGAGCAGTACTTC.

This chain uses TRBV4-1 with TRBJ1-2, with D maybe TRBD1 (6 bases). Deletions cut 1 base from V and 4 bases from J, with 10 bases between. Germline CDR1 MGHRA, CDR2 YSYEKL. This CDR3 region has 14 residues. The CDR3 nucleotides read TGCGCCAGCAGCCAAGTAATAGGGGGCTATGGCTACACCTTC. It yields the protein CASSQVIGGYGYTF.

The chain has TRBV7-2 and TRBJ1-3, with D unresolved. V shed 5 bases and J shed 4 bases, with 15 bases lying between them. This CDR3 is built from 15 residues. From germline, CDR1 is SGHTA and CDR2 FQGNSA. The CDR3 sequence is CASSRAGSAGNTIYF. The CDR3 coding sequence is TGTGCCAGCAGCCGCGCGGGTAGTGCCGGAAACACCATATATTTT.

This clone was seen a single time. V and J are TRBV5-1 and TRBJ2-3; D gene ambiguous. The CDR3 runs to 14 residues. Germline loops: CDR1 SGHRS, CDR2 YFSETQ. Trimming removed 5 bases at V and 0 bases at J, with 10 bases between. The chain's CDR3 is CASRAATSTDTQYF. CDR3 nucleotides: TGCGCCAGCAGGGCTGCTACTAGCACAGATACGCAGTATTTT. Full variable domain (remainder filled in from reference TRBV5-1 and TRBJ2-3): KAGVTQTPRYLIKTRGQQVTLSCSPISGHRSVSWYQQTPGQGLQFLFEYFSETQRNKGNFPGRFSGRQFSNSRSEMNVSTLELGDSALYLCASRAATSTDTQYFGPGTRLTVL.

This clone was counted a few times. V usage is TRBV2 and J usage is TRBJ1-2; tentatively, D is TRBD1 (5 bases). V lost 6 bases, J lost 5 bases, and 10 bases lay in between. Germline CDR1 SNHLY, CDR2 FYNNEI. The CDR3 consists of 12 residues. For the CDR3, the DNA is TGTGCCAGCAGGACAGTCGGGTATGGCTACACCTTC. This encodes CASRTVGYGYTF.

The chain links TRBV7-9 to TRBJ2-5; 10 bases match TRBD2. The junction had 6 bases not matched to a gene; V was cut back by 5 bases and J by 0 bases. Germline V gives CDR1 SEHNR, CDR2 FQNEAQ (reference sequence). The length of the CDR3 is 16 residues. The CDR3 DNA follows: TGTGCCAGCAGCACCGGTAGCGGGGGGTACCAAGAGACCCAGTACTTC. This gives the protein CASSTGSGGYQETQYF.

This chain uses TRBV18 with TRBJ2-3; D is unresolved. This CDR3 contains 16 residues. Germline V CDR1 and CDR2: KGHSH, LQKENI. The ends were cut back, 8 bases at V and 0 bases at J, with 18 bases in the middle. The CDR3 DNA sequence: TGTGCCAGCGCTCCACTCTTACTTCCTAGCACAGATACGCAGTATTTT. Translated, it gives CASAPLLLPSTDTQYF.

This clone was counted only a few times. The rearrangement joins TRBV7-9 to TRBJ2-3; TRBD2 agrees at 14 bases. The CDR3 spans 19 residues. Germline CDR1 SEHNR, CDR2 FQNEAQ (reference sequence). Losses at the gene ends were 3 bases for V and 0 bases for J; bases not matched to a gene: 8. CDR3 sequence (DNA): TGTGCCAGCAGCTTGAGACTAGCGGGAGGGGGGCCTAGCACAGATACGCAGTATTTT. This codes for CASSLRLAGGGPSTDTQYF. Full variable domain (remainder filled in from reference TRBV7-9 and TRBJ2-3): DTGVSQNPRHKITKRGQNVTFRCDPISEHNRLYWYRQTLGQGPEFLTYFQNEAQLEKSRLLSDRFSAERPKGSFSTLEIQRTEQGDSAMYLCASSLRLAGGGPSTDTQYFGPGTRLTVL.

The chain carries TRBV28 and TRBJ2-7, with D possibly being TRBD1 (5 bases). This CDR3 spans 13 amino acids. V lost 6 bases, J lost 0 bases, and 9 bases lay in between. Germline CDR1 MDHEN, CDR2 SYDVKM. The CDR3 reads CASSRAPSYEQYF. In DNA, the CDR3 is TGTGCCAGCAGCAGGGCCCCCTCCTACGAGCAGTACTTC.

The gene calls are TRBV18 and TRBJ1-4; TRBD1 might be the D (5 bases). The V gene lost 3 bases and the J gene lost 0 bases, with 11 bases spanning the gap. In germline, CDR1 is KGHSH, CDR2 LQKENI. The CDR3 runs to 16 residues. DNA for the CDR3: TGTGCCAGCTCACCGGGAGACAGCGCAACTAATGAAAAACTGTTTTTT. Its protein is CASSPGDSATNEKLFF.